These T cell receptor beta chains were read from a single sample in a study of Graves' ophthalmopathy and Graves' hyperthyroidism. TCRdb processed the multiplex PCR reads anew with MiXCR; each CDR3 protein has one entry. The sample carries 300,000 to 400,000 distinct CDR3 sequences, roughly 17% recorded once. The source material was peripheral blood. The receptors originated from an adult man with Graves' ophthalmopathy. CDR3s include the opening cysteine and the closing phenylalanine or tryptophan. D genes are given only for firm matches. A clone size is listed for some rows: how often the clone was seen (once, few, many), or a class if it is expanded.

clone size	D gene	J gene	V gene	CDR3 DNA	CDR3 protein
NA	NA	TRBJ2-7	TRBV3-1	TGTGCCAGCAGCCAAGCCAGCCTGATTTCCTACGAGCAGTACTTC	CASSQASLISYEQYF
many	NA	TRBJ1-5	TRBV19	TGTGCCAGTAATAGGGGGGCTTGGAATAGCAATCAGCCCCAGCATTTT	CASNRGAWNSNQPQHF
many	TRBD1	TRBJ2-7	TRBV6-5	TGTGCCAGCAGAGGAGACAGGGACGAGCAGTACTTC	CASRGDRDEQYF
many	NA	TRBJ2-7	TRBV11-2	TGTGCCAGCAGCTTAGGTGTAGCGAATAATTACGAGCAGTACTTC	CASSLGVANNYEQYF
NA	NA	TRBJ2-5	TRBV7-9	TGTGCCAGCAGCTTAGAGACAGTTGGAGAGACCCAGTACTTC	CASSLETVGETQYF
many	NA	TRBJ1-1	TRBV6-2/TRBV6-3	TGTGCCAGCAGTTACTTAGCCAGCAACACTGAAGCTTTCTTT	CASSYLASNTEAFF
many	NA	TRBJ1-2	TRBV6-2/TRBV6-3	TGTGCCAGCACCATTACCCCCAACTATGGCTACACCTTC	CASTITPNYGYTF
many	NA	TRBJ2-5	TRBV12-3/TRBV12-4	TGTGCCAGCAGTGATAGCCTACAAGAGACCCAGTACTTC	CASSDSLQETQYF
many	NA	TRBJ1-1	TRBV28	TGTGCCAGCAGTTTCAGCGGGACACTGAACACTGAAGCTTTCTTT	CASSFSGTLNTEAFF
many	NA	TRBJ2-4	TRBV11-2	TGTGCCAGCAGCTACCGGGCGAGGACAGCGACAAACATTCAGTACTTC	CASSYRARTATNIQYF
many	TRBD1	TRBJ1-1	TRBV18	TGTGCCAGCAGCTCAGGGGGGAACACTGAAGCTTTCTTT	CASSSGGNTEAFF
NA	TRBD1	TRBJ2-7	TRBV6-1	TGTGCCAGCGGATCGACAGGGGGCACCTACGAGCAGTACTTC	CASGSTGGTYEQYF
many	TRBD2	TRBJ2-7	TRBV20-1	TGCAGTGCCACCAGCGGGGGGGAAACCTACGAGCAGTACTTC	CSATSGGETYEQYF
NA	TRBD2	TRBJ2-5	TRBV6-5	TGTGCCAGCAGCTTAGATTCGGGCCTAGCGGGAGCAGAGACCCAGTACTTC	CASSLDSGLAGAETQYF
many	NA	TRBJ1-1	TRBV20-1	TGCAGTGAGCGGGACACCTTAAACACTGAAGCTTTCTTT	CSERDTLNTEAFF
many	TRBD1	TRBJ2-7	TRBV7-9	TGTGCCACCGACAGGGGGAACGAGCAGTACTTC	CATDRGNEQYF
many	NA	TRBJ2-7	TRBV6-5	TGTGCCAGCAGTTACGTTTCCGGGAACTCCTACGAGCAGTACTTC	CASSYVSGNSYEQYF
NA	NA	TRBJ1-6	TRBV30	TGTGCCTGGAGTGTACTTACCGTGCGGTCACCCCTCCACTTT	CAWSVLTVRSPLHF
many	TRBD1	TRBJ1-2	TRBV6-5	TGTGCCAGCAGTCCCCTCGGACAGGGGCCCGGCTACACCTTC	CASSPLGQGPGYTF
many	NA	TRBJ1-1	TRBV7-2	TGTGCCAGCAGCTTAGGACGGTGGGGGGACACTGAAGCTTTCTTT	CASSLGRWGDTEAFF
many	NA	TRBJ2-2	TRBV11-2	TGTGCCAGCAGCTTAGGGTTCGGGGCGAACACCGGGGAGCTGTTTTTT	CASSLGFGANTGELFF
many	NA	TRBJ2-2	TRBV20-1	TGCAGTGCTAGTATGGACAGCCGTGTAGCCGGGGAGCTGTTTTTT	CSASMDSRVAGELFF
many	NA	TRBJ1-3	TRBV6-5	TGTGCCAGCAATACCGGGGCGGCCTTTGGGGCTGGAAACACCATATATTTT	CASNTGAAFGAGNTIYF
many	NA	TRBJ2-5	TRBV7-2	TGTGCCAGCGGCGGCACCTTGGGGGAGACCCAGTACTTC	CASGGTLGETQYF
many	NA	TRBJ1-2	TRBV7-9	TGTGCCAGCAGCTTAGTTTCAGGATCGGCCTTC	CASSLVSGSAF
many	NA	TRBJ2-1	TRBV6-1	TGTGCAAGCAGGAGCTCCGGCGGGTACAATGAGCAGTTCTTC	CASRSSGGYNEQFF
many	NA	TRBJ2-2	TRBV12-3/TRBV12-4	TGTGCCAGCAGTCTTGAAGCGGACTTCGGCGGGGAGCTGTTTTTT	CASSLEADFGGELFF
many	TRBD1	TRBJ1-6	TRBV30	TGTGCCTGGACCACCGGGACAGGCTCTGGATCACCCCTCCACTTT	CAWTTGTGSGSPLHF
many	TRBD2	TRBJ2-7	TRBV20-1	TGCAGTGCTAGACCCCACCCGACTAGCAGGAGCTCCTACGAGCAGTACTTC	CSARPHPTSRSSYEQYF
many	TRBD1	TRBJ1-1	TRBV30	TGTGCCTGGGAGGCCGGGACAGGGATTTTGAACACTGAAGCTTTCTTT	CAWEAGTGILNTEAFF
many	TRBD2	TRBJ2-2	TRBV30	TGTGCCATCTGGACTAGCGGGAACACCGGGGAGCTGTTTTTT	CAIWTSGNTGELFF
many	NA	TRBJ1-2	TRBV11-1	TGTGCCAGCAGCTTAGGAACGGTAGCCAGGTCGAACTATGGCTACACCTTC	CASSLGTVARSNYGYTF
many	NA	TRBJ2-7	TRBV6-2/TRBV6-3	TGTGCCAGCAGCTCAGGACAGAGCTACTACGAGCAGTACTTC	CASSSGQSYYEQYF
many	NA	TRBJ1-1	TRBV3-1	TGTGCCAGCAGCCAAGCACGGGGGATGAACACTGAAGCTTTCTTT	CASSQARGMNTEAFF
many	NA	TRBJ1-6	TRBV29-1	TGCAGCGTTGAAACGTCTCGTAATTCACCCCTCCACTTT	CSVETSRNSPLHF
NA	NA	TRBJ1-1	TRBV6-2/TRBV6-3	TGTGCCAGCAGTTACTTAGGAACTGAAGCTTTCTTT	CASSYLGTEAFF
many	NA	TRBJ2-3	TRBV5-1	TGCGCCAGCAGCTTGGCTTCGGCCGGGACAGATACGCAGTATTTT	CASSLASAGTDTQYF